These 31 T cell receptor beta chains originate from one sample sequenced in a study of beta chain features in type 1 diabetes. The sequenced template was cDNA made from the entire isolated RNA. Sequenced by immunoSEQ multiplex PCR; TCRdb stores in-frame clones only, minus some. The repertoire holds hundreds of thousands of clones, around 16% seen once, with 0.093% in the top ten. The sequencing input was naive CD4+ T cells from blood. The receptors were sampled from a man between 18 and 35 years old in good health.

The V gene is TRBV4-2, the J gene TRBJ2-1; a weak D match, TRBD2 (6 bases). V was clipped by 0 bases and J by 0 bases, with 12 bases between them. Germline CDR1 is LGHNA and CDR2 is YNFKEQ. The CDR3 runs to 17 residues. The chain's CDR3 is CASSQEEGFSSYNEQFF. The CDR3 nucleotides are TGTGCCAGCAGCCAAGAGGAGGGATTCAGCTCCTACAATGAGCAGTTCTTC.

This CDR3 reads CASSHTSGGAGEQFF. The CDR3 DNA is TGTGCCAGCAGTCATACTAGCGGGGGGGCAGGTGAGCAGTTCTTC. The chain couples TRBV6-6 to TRBJ2-1; 13 bases align to TRBD2. The CDR3 covers 15 residues. Germline V gene sequence: CDR1 MNHNY, CDR2 SVGAGI (reference sequence). Germline trimming cut 5 bases from V and 9 bases from J; bases unmatched to any gene: 7.

J is TRBJ1-5 and V is TRBV6-6; the D gene is possibly TRBD1 (6 bases). The V end lost 2 bases, the J end lost 3 bases, and 11 bases lay between the germline ends. The CDR3 is 15 residues long. Looked up from germline, CDR1 is MNHNY and CDR2 is SVGAGI (reference sequence). The CDR3 sequence is CASSYQTGPNQPQHF. CDR3 bases: TGTGCCAGCAGTTACCAAACAGGGCCCAATCAGCCCCAGCATTTT.

The chain links TRBV19 to TRBJ2-7; TRBD1 or TRBD2 may be the D gene (5 bases each). The CDR3 covers 14 residues. Germline V CDR1 and CDR2: LNHDA, SQIVND (reference sequence). With 3 bases removed from V and 7 bases from J, the gap between germline ends came to 16 bases. The DNA of the CDR3 is TGTGCCAGTAGTATTGGGGGATATGTGAGTGAGCAGTACTTC. It specifies CASSIGGYVSEQYF. Full variable domain (remainder filled in from reference TRBV19 and TRBJ2-7): DGGITQSPKYLFRKEGQNVTLSCEQNLNHDAMYWYRQDPGQGLRLIYYSQIVNDFQKGDIAEGYSVSREKKESFPLTVTSAQKNPTAFYLCASSIGGYVSEQYFGPGTRLTVT.

This clone was seen a handful of times. The chain links TRBV15 to TRBJ1-2, with D uncertain. Trimming left V 4 bases short and J 0 bases short, with 3 bases between. The CDR3 sequence is 12 residues long. The germline V gene has CDR1 LNHNV and CDR2 YYDKDF (reference sequence). CDR3 protein: CATSITNYGYTF. The CDR3 nucleotides are TGTGCCACCAGCATAACTAACTATGGCTACACCTTC.

This chain connects TRBV11-3 to TRBJ2-7; D is uncertain. Germline assignment: CDR1 SGHNT and CDR2 YENEEA. This CDR3 region has 13 residues. V was shortened by 3 bases and J by 1 base, with 7 bases between the two germline ends. The CDR3 here is CASSLIGSYEQYF. The DNA of the CDR3 is TGTGCCAGCAGCTTGATAGGGTCCTACGAGCAGTACTTC.

This clone was picked up a small number of times. V is TRBV4-3 and J is TRBJ2-2, with unresolved D. From germline, CDR1 is LGHNA and CDR2 YSLEER. The CDR3 consists of 19 residues. Deletions cut 1 base from V and 1 base from J, with 19 bases between. The DNA of the CDR3 is TGCGCCAGCAGCCAAGGAAAAAGGTTTTTGAGACAGAACACCGGGGAGCTGTTTTTT. Translated: CASSQGKRFLRQNTGELFF.

The gene calls are TRBV19 and TRBJ1-5; 7 nucleotides align to TRBD1. With V trimmed by 4 bases and J by 3 bases, 6 bases remained unmatched. Germline values: CDR1 LNHDA, CDR2 SQIVND (reference sequence). This CDR3 comprises 15 residues. This CDR3 is CASSTQGHPNQPQHF. The CDR3 DNA reads as TGTGCCAGTAGTACACAGGGGCATCCCAATCAGCCCCAGCATTTT. The complete variable domain, with remaining parts taken from reference TRBV19 and TRBJ1-5, reads DGGITQSPKYLFRKEGQNVTLSCEQNLNHDAMYWYRQDPGQGLRLIYYSQIVNDFQKGDIAEGYSVSREKKESFPLTVTSAQKNPTAFYLCASSTQGHPNQPQHFGDGTRLSIL.

This clone has only a few counts. The chain recombines TRBV19 with TRBJ1-2, with D unclear. The CDR3 is 10 amino acids. The V end was cut by 8 bases, the J end by 4 bases, with 5 bases between. Germline lookup yields CDR1 LNHDA and CDR2 SQIVND (reference sequence). The CDR3 DNA sequence: TGTGCCAGTTTGGGCTATGGCTACACCTTC. It yields the protein CASLGYGYTF.

A few counts support this clone. This chain links TRBV6-5 with TRBJ2-7; 7 bases agree with TRBD1. The CDR3 totals 15 residues. V trimming: 5 bases; J trimming: 0 bases; junction bases outside the gene matches: 7. Germline CDR1 MNHEY, CDR2 SVGAGI. The CDR3 loop is CASSPPGQPSYEQYF. CDR3 in DNA: TGTGCCAGCAGTCCACCGGGACAGCCCTCCTACGAGCAGTACTTC.

This clone turned up a few times. The chain combines TRBV11-3 with TRBJ2-5; 7 nucleotides agree with TRBD1. This CDR3 region has 13 residues. Germline V gene lookup returns CDR1 SGHNT and CDR2 YENEEA. V lost 3 bases to trimming and J lost 5 bases; unmatched junction nucleotides: 3. The CDR3 sequence is CASSFTGVETQYF. CDR3 coding DNA: TGTGCCAGCAGCTTTACAGGGGTGGAGACCCAGTACTTC.

This clone was picked up a small number of times. V is TRBV9 and J is TRBJ2-7, with TRBD1 matching over 9 bases. There are 15 residues in the CDR3. The junction had 12 bases not matched to a gene; V was cut back by 4 bases and J by 7 bases. Germline values: CDR1 SGDLS, CDR2 YYNGEE. CDR3 DNA: TGTGCCAGCAGCTCAGGGGTGAACAGGGGGCGGGAGCAGTACTTC. It yields the protein CASSSGVNRGREQYF.

V usage is TRBV6-1 and J usage is TRBJ2-7; 7 bases are shared with TRBD1. J was trimmed by 4 bases and V by 4 bases; bases with no gene match: 10. The CDR3 covers 15 residues. In germline, CDR1 is MNHNS, CDR2 SASEGT. CDR3 sequence: CASSGRDSIVYEQYF. CDR3 bases: TGTGCCAGCAGTGGCCGGGACAGCATAGTGTACGAGCAGTACTTC.

CDR3: CASSSYRDRADTQYF. The CDR3 nucleotides read TGTGCCAGCAGTTCCTACCGGGACAGGGCAGATACGCAGTATTTT. This rearrangement joins TRBV7-9 to TRBJ2-3; 9 bases match TRBD1. Germline V gene data show CDR1 as SEHNR and CDR2 as FQNEAQ (reference sequence). This CDR3 is built from 15 residues. V was clipped by 6 bases and J by 4 bases; unmatched bases: 8.

The chain links TRBV6-5 to TRBJ1-2, with a possible D match to TRBD1 (6 bases). This CDR3 has 16 amino acids. The germline gives CDR1 MNHEY, CDR2 SVGAGI. Trimming removed 1 base at V and 1 base at J, with 13 bases between. The CDR3: CASSYWGGPFNYGYTF. CDR3 bases: TGTGCCAGCAGTTACTGGGGGGGCCCGTTTAACTATGGCTACACCTTC.

This clone has just a few counts. The chain is built from TRBV6-6 and TRBJ2-1, with 7 bases matching TRBD1. The germline gives CDR1 MNHNY, CDR2 SVGAGI (reference sequence). With 6 bases clipped from V and 4 bases from J, the junction kept 6 bases outside the gene matches. This CDR3 is built from 14 residues. The CDR3 DNA reads as TGTGCCAGCAGGACCCGGGACAGTTACAATGAGCAGTTCTTC. It codes for CASRTRDSYNEQFF.

The chain couples TRBV25-1 to TRBJ2-3; possible D gene TRBD2, 5 bases. CDR1 and CDR2 (germline): MGHDK, SYGVNS. Trimming shortened V by 7 bases and J by 2 bases, and 10 bases separated the two germline ends. The CDR3 length is 13 residues. CDR3 sequence (DNA): TGTGCCAGCATCATGACTAACACAGATACGCAGTATTTT. Protein: CASIMTNTDTQYF. Supplemented by reference TRBV25-1 and TRBJ2-3, the full variable domain reads EADIYQTPRYLVIGTGKKITLECSQTMGHDKMYWYQQDPGMELHLIHYSYGVNSTEKGDLSSESTVSRIRTEHFPLTLESARPSHTSQYLCASIMTNTDTQYFGPGTRLTVL.

There are a few counts of this clone. The V call is TRBV30, the J call TRBJ2-7, with D possibly being TRBD1 (6 bases). Germline V gene sequence: CDR1 GTSNPN, CDR2 SVGIG (reference sequence). The CDR3 has 11 amino acids. V gave up 3 bases and J gave up 11 bases, with 14 bases separating them. The CDR3 bases are TGTGCCTGGAGCCCCGGGACACACGAGTACTTC. Encoded protein: CAWSPGTHEYF.

The J gene is TRBJ1-2, the V gene TRBV23-1; 7 bases agree with TRBD1. TRBV23-1 is known as an ORF, though its function is uncertain. Trimming took 0 bases from V and 5 from J; bases not matched to a gene: 9. The CDR3 contains 16 residues. The CDR3 is CASSQSWDSICYGYTF. The DNA for the CDR3 is TGCGCCAGCAGTCAATCGTGGGACAGTATCTGTTATGGCTACACCTTC.

This clone was seen a handful of times. The V and J genes are TRBV6-6 and TRBJ1-1, with D uncertain. The length of the CDR3 is 13 residues. The germline V gene encodes CDR1 MNHNY and CDR2 SVGAGI (reference sequence). Between the trimmed V and J ends, which lost 11 bases and 0 bases, there was a span of 13 bases. For the CDR3, the DNA is TGTGCCGTCCGACAAGCCATGAACACTGAAGCTTTCTTT. It yields the protein CAVRQAMNTEAFF.

This clone occurred a few times. This chain joins TRBV27 and TRBJ1-2, with TRBD1 as a possible D gene (6 bases). V gave up 7 bases and J gave up 3 bases, with 12 bases separating them. The CDR3 extends over 13 amino acids. CDR1 and CDR2 from the germline V gene are MNHEY and SMNVEV (reference sequence). CDR3 DNA: TGTGCCAGCACCCCAGGGGCTTACTATGGCTACACCTTC. This translates into CASTPGAYYGYTF.

The chain recombines TRBV29-1 with TRBJ1-2; the D gene is possibly TRBD1 (5 bases). Trimming took 6 bases from V and 4 from J, leaving 15 bases between them. Germline V gene lookup returns CDR1 SQVTM and CDR2 ANQGSEA. The CDR3 is 13 residues long. CDR3 region: CSVARGLSYGYTF. The CDR3 region has the DNA TGCAGCGTGGCCCGGGGCCTCTCCTATGGCTACACCTTC. Full variable domain (remainder filled in from reference TRBV29-1 and TRBJ1-2): SAVISQKPSRDICQRGTSLTIQCQVDSQVTMMFWYRQQPGQSLTLIATANQGSEATYESGFVIDKFPISRPNLTFSTLTVSNMSPEDSSIYLCSVARGLSYGYTFGSGTRLTVV.

This clone appeared a few times. The V call is TRBV5-1, the J call TRBJ1-1; D unclear. The ends were cut back, 1 base at V and 3 bases at J, with 10 bases in the middle. CDR1 SGHRS and CDR2 YFSETQ come from the germline V gene. This CDR3 spans 14 amino acids. CDR3 region: CASSLSYGDTEAFF. The CDR3 DNA reads TGCGCCAGCAGCTTGAGTTACGGGGACACTGAAGCTTTCTTT.

The chain joins TRBV7-2 to TRBJ2-5; 13 bases fit TRBD2. The CDR3 is made up of 15 amino acids. CDR1 is SGHTA, CDR2 FQGNSA, per germline. V shed 5 bases and J 7 bases; nucleotides not matched to a gene: 7. The CDR3 DNA reads TGTGCCAGCAGCCCCGGACTAGCGGGAGTGGGGACCCAGTACTTC. It translates to CASSPGLAGVGTQYF.

This clone was counted only a few times. The chain couples TRBV28 to TRBJ2-2; D gene unclear. The V and J ends lost 6 bases and 6 bases respectively, with 11 bases between them. There are 13 residues in the CDR3. Germline CDR1 MDHEN, CDR2 SYDVKM. In DNA, the CDR3 is TGTGCCAGCAGCCGACGAAACGCCGGGGAGCTGTTTTTT. This encodes CASSRRNAGELFF. Together with reference TRBV28 and TRBJ2-2, the CDR3 gives the full variable domain: DVKVTQSSRYLVKRTGEKVFLECVQDMDHENMFWYRQDPGLGLRLIYFSYDVKMKEKGDIPEGYSVSREKKERFSLILESASTNQTSMYLCASSRRNAGELFFGEGSRLTVL.

In its sample, this clone was seen a few times. The V gene is TRBV21-1, the J gene TRBJ2-1; TRBD2 was called by the table and not checked on the DNA. TRBV21-1 is a pseudogene segment. There are 18 residues in the CDR3. The CDR3 coding sequence is TGTGCCAGCAGCAAAGGAACTAGCGGCCTAAACCTTTGGAATGAGCAGTTCTTC. Protein product: CASSKGTSGLNLWNEQFF.

This clone was observed a handful of times. The chain couples TRBV9 to TRBJ1-1; D may be TRBD1 (6 bases). From germline, CDR1 is SGDLS and CDR2 YYNGEE. This CDR3 has 19 residues. V was shortened by 4 bases and J by 6 bases, with 31 bases between the two germline ends. This CDR3 reads CASSPPGPGARAVSAEAFF. Written as DNA, the CDR3 is TGTGCCAGCAGCCCCCCTGGACCAGGGGCCCGGGCGGTCTCGGCTGAAGCTTTCTTT.

This clone was picked up a small number of times. The J gene is TRBJ1-2, the V gene TRBV2; 10 positions match TRBD1. Germline CDR1 and CDR2: SNHLY and FYNNEI. The V and J ends lost 7 bases and 2 bases, in that order; junction bases with no gene match: 10. The CDR3 is 16 amino acids. The DNA of the CDR3 is TGTGCCAGCATACGACGACCGGGACAGGGGAACTATGGCTACACCTTC. This sequence encodes CASIRRPGQGNYGYTF.

This chain uses TRBV5-1 with TRBJ2-1, with D perhaps given as TRBD1 or TRBD2 (5 bases each). CDR1 and CDR2 (germline): SGHRS, YFSETQ. This CDR3 has 14 residues. Deletions cut 3 bases from V and 6 bases from J, with 13 bases between. The CDR3 loop is CASSYRDPSNEQFF. The CDR3 bases are TGCGCCAGCAGCTACCGGGACCCAAGCAATGAGCAGTTCTTC.

A few counts support this clone. The chain combines TRBV5-4 with TRBJ1-2; 9 bases fit TRBD1. Germline CDR1 is SGHNT and CDR2 is YYREEE (reference sequence). This CDR3 contains 15 residues. The trim removed 2 bases at V and 3 bases at J, leaving 5 bases unmatched. The CDR3 nucleotides read TGTGCCAGCAGCTTCCCGGGACAGGGATACTATGGCTACACCTTC. Translated, it gives CASSFPGQGYYGYTF.

The gene calls are TRBV28 and TRBJ1-2, with 7 bases lining up with TRBD1. Germline CDR1 is MDHEN and CDR2 is SYDVKM. This CDR3 has 13 amino acids. J lost 6 bases, V lost 4 bases, and 5 bases had no gene match. CDR3 sequence: CASSWIGGNGYTF. DNA for the CDR3: TGTGCCAGCAGTTGGATAGGGGGCAATGGCTACACCTTC.